This T cell receptor (beta chain) was captured in a study of tumor and adjacent non-tumor tissue in lung cancer. The template was RNA from unsorted bulk tissue. Newly diagnosed lung cancer patients had thoracic surgery in China, August–November 2014, without prior chemotherapy. This CDR3 is built from 17 residues. Germline V gene data show CDR1 as MGHRA and CDR2 as YSYEKL. The library came from three nested PCR rounds adapted from ARM-PCR protocols. MiXCR was run by TCRdb on the multiplex PCR reads, yielding one entry per CDR3 protein. Among about 90,000 distinct CDR3 sequences listed, roughly three fifths were seen once. Study-wide points: Normal lung showed higher cumulative top 100 clone frequency than tumor. Higher tumor TCR diversity was associated with shorter survival.

Note on this clonotype: As yet, its antigen is unknown. One end of the junction does not line up with germline, which may come from a read error.

This sequence originates from a man in his sixties or seventies with non-small cell lung cancer. Sequencing was performed on lung tumor tissue. V is TRBV4-1 and J is TRBJ2-2; D may be TRBD1 (5 bases). In nucleotides, the CDR3 is TGCGCCACCAGCCACCAGACAGACGGGTTGGACACCGGGGAGCTGTTTTTT. Translated: CATSHQTDGLDTGELFF.